This is a list of T cell receptor beta chains from one sample in a study of Graves' ophthalmopathy and Graves' hyperthyroidism. TCRdb itself ran the multiplex PCR reads through MiXCR, one entry per CDR3 protein. The sample includes fewer than 650,000 distinct CDR3 sequences, approximately 21% of them seen just once. Sequences were obtained from peripheral blood. The receptors shown here come from a woman between 18 and 29 years old with stable Graves' hyperthyroidism. Some clones in this sample may be carry-over from other donors' samples. CDR3s include the opening cysteine and the closing phenylalanine or tryptophan. D genes are given only for firm matches. Some rows mark clone size as missing; the rest say once, few, many or name a class of expanded clone.

J: TRBJ1-2; V: TRBV30; D: TRBD1; size: NA; CDR3: CAWSGGQGRYGYTF; DNA: TGTGCCTGGAGTGGGGGACAGGGGCGCTATGGCTACACCTTC
J: TRBJ2-5; V: TRBV6-2/TRBV6-3; D: NA; size: many; CDR3: CASSSSYLETQYF; DNA: TGTGCCAGCAGCTCTTCGTATCTTGAGACCCAGTACTTC
J: TRBJ1-1; V: TRBV7-9; D: TRBD1; size: many; CDR3: CASRMDRTNTEAFF; DNA: TGTGCCAGCAGGATGGACAGGACGAACACTGAAGCTTTCTTT
J: TRBJ2-7; V: TRBV6-1; D: TRBD1; size: many; CDR3: CASSRPGQGVYEQYF; DNA: TGTGCCAGCAGCCGACCGGGACAGGGTGTCTACGAGCAGTACTTC
J: TRBJ2-5; V: TRBV7-2; D: NA; size: few; CDR3: CASMQAETQYF; DNA: TGTGCCAGCATGCAAGCAGAGACCCAGTACTTC
J: TRBJ2-7; V: TRBV7-9; D: TRBD2; size: many; CDR3: CASSLEAGGAHEQYF; DNA: TGTGCCAGCAGCTTAGAGGCGGGGGGGGCCCACGAGCAGTACTTC
J: TRBJ1-2; V: TRBV20-1; D: NA; size: once; CDR3: CSARGPPLNYGYTF; DNA: TGCAGTGCTAGAGGGCCACCGCTAAACTATGGCTACACCTTC
J: TRBJ2-5; V: TRBV7-2; D: NA; size: many; CDR3: CASSWVGGQYF; DNA: TGTGCCAGCAGCTGGGTGGGGGGCCAGTACTTC
J: TRBJ2-5; V: TRBV11-2; D: NA; size: many; CDR3: CASGPTRWSPETQYF; DNA: TGTGCCAGCGGCCCTACTAGATGGTCGCCCGAGACCCAGTACTTC
J: TRBJ2-7; V: TRBV7-3; D: NA; size: many; CDR3: CASSPQDSYEQYF; DNA: TGTGCCAGCAGCCCCCAGGACAGCTACGAGCAGTACTTC
J: TRBJ2-5; V: TRBV12-3/TRBV12-4; D: TRBD1; size: many; CDR3: CASSWGEGGVSETQYF; DNA: TGTGCCAGCAGTTGGGGCGAAGGGGGCGTTTCGGAGACCCAGTACTTC
J: TRBJ2-2; V: TRBV29-1; D: TRBD1; size: many; CDR3: CSVEAGQATGELFF; DNA: TGCAGCGTTGAGGCGGGACAGGCCACCGGGGAGCTGTTTTTT
J: TRBJ1-5; V: TRBV6-8; D: NA; size: NA; CDR3: CASVSTGYQPQHF; DNA: TGTGCCAGTGTTAGTACAGGGTATCAGCCCCAGCATTTT
J: TRBJ2-2; V: TRBV7-3; D: NA; size: many; CDR3: CASSPGDFNTGELFF; DNA: TGTGCCAGCAGCCCGGGGGACTTCAACACCGGGGAGCTGTTTTTT
J: TRBJ1-5; V: TRBV4-1; D: NA; size: NA; CDR3: CASSSTYSNQPQHF; DNA: TGCGCCAGCAGCTCTACTTATAGCAATCAGCCCCAGCATTTT
J: TRBJ2-7; V: TRBV28; D: NA; size: NA; CDR3: CASRSGQSYEQYF; DNA: TGTGCCAGCAGATCGGGCCAATCCTACGAGCAGTACTTC
J: TRBJ1-1; V: TRBV12-5; D: NA; size: NA; CDR3: CASGLTAGQMLLEAFF; DNA: TGTGCTAGTGGTTTGACGGCCGGACAGATGTTATTGGAAGCTTTCTTT
J: TRBJ2-6; V: TRBV28; D: NA; size: NA; CDR3: CASSSAGQSSSGANVLTF; DNA: TGTGCCAGCAGTTCCGCGGGACAGTCGAGCTCTGGGGCCAACGTCCTGACTTTC
J: TRBJ1-2; V: TRBV5-1; D: NA; size: many; CDR3: CASSLGIGYGYTF; DNA: TGCGCCAGCAGCTTGGGGATTGGCTATGGCTACACCTTC
J: TRBJ1-2; V: TRBV27; D: NA; size: NA; CDR3: CASSAGRGRGGYGYTF; DNA: TGTGCCAGCAGTGCGGGCAGGGGAAGGGGCGGCTATGGCTACACCTTC
J: TRBJ2-7; V: TRBV12-3/TRBV12-4; D: TRBD1; size: NA; CDR3: CASSLALTGGRNHEQYF; DNA: TGTGCCAGCAGTTTAGCTCTCACAGGGGGCAGGAACCACGAGCAGTACTTC
J: TRBJ1-2; V: TRBV29-1; D: NA; size: many; CDR3: CSAERGDYGYTF; DNA: TGCAGCGCAGAAAGGGGCGACTATGGCTACACCTTC
J: TRBJ2-2; V: TRBV10-2; D: TRBD1; size: many; CDR3: CASSYGTGVTGELFF; DNA: TGCGCCAGCAGTTACGGGACAGGGGTCACCGGGGAGCTGTTTTTT
J: TRBJ2-7; V: TRBV6-5; D: NA; size: many; CDR3: CASSYGRSSYEQYF; DNA: TGTGCCAGCAGTTACGGACGGAGCTCCTACGAGCAGTACTTC
J: TRBJ1-6; V: TRBV29-1; D: NA; size: many; CDR3: CSVADSPYSPLHF; DNA: TGCAGCGTCGCCGACAGCCCTTATTCACCCCTCCACTTT
J: TRBJ2-7; V: TRBV28; D: NA; size: NA; CDR3: CASIQGSSYEQYF; DNA: TGTGCCAGCATCCAGGGTAGCTCCTACGAGCAGTACTTC
J: TRBJ1-1; V: TRBV29-1; D: TRBD1; size: few; CDR3: CSAQGFTEAFF; DNA: TGCAGCGCACAGGGGTTCACTGAAGCTTTCTTT
J: TRBJ1-1; V: TRBV2; D: TRBD1; size: NA; CDR3: CASSLDRGDMSDTEAFF; DNA: TGTGCCAGCAGTTTGGACAGGGGGGACATGAGCGACACTGAAGCTTTCTTT
J: TRBJ1-6; V: TRBV9; D: NA; size: many; CDR3: CASSVEEGNSPLHF; DNA: TGTGCCAGCAGCGTAGAAGAGGGGAATTCACCCCTCCACTTT
J: TRBJ1-1; V: TRBV29-1; D: NA; size: NA; CDR3: CSVEGTYMSTEAFF; DNA: TGCAGCGTTGAGGGGACTTACATGAGCACTGAAGCTTTCTTT
J: TRBJ2-2; V: TRBV12-3/TRBV12-4; D: TRBD1; size: many; CDR3: CASSLRAFLGQGYTGELFF; DNA: TGTGCCAGCAGTTTACGGGCTTTTTTGGGACAGGGGTATACCGGGGAGCTGTTTTTT
J: TRBJ2-7; V: TRBV2; D: NA; size: NA; CDR3: CASSGLLEQYF; DNA: TGTGCCAGCAGTGGGCTCTTGGAGCAGTACTTC
J: TRBJ2-4; V: TRBV4-1; D: NA; size: many; CDR3: CASSQDGIIAKNIQYF; DNA: TGCGCCAGCAGCCAAGATGGCATAATAGCCAAAAACATTCAGTACTTC
J: TRBJ2-7; V: TRBV29-1; D: TRBD2; size: NA; CDR3: CSVTPGLAGVYEQYF; DNA: TGCAGCGTTACGCCGGGACTAGCGGGAGTCTACGAGCAGTACTTC
J: TRBJ1-6; V: TRBV6-5; D: NA; size: NA; CDR3: CASSYKEGSPLHF; DNA: TGTGCCAGCAGTTACAAGGAGGGGTCACCCCTCCACTTT
J: TRBJ2-2; V: TRBV10-3; D: TRBD2; size: many; CDR3: CAISGLPAGGTGTGELFF; DNA: TGTGCCATCAGCGGACTGCCAGCGGGAGGCACGGGCACCGGGGAGCTGTTTTTT
J: TRBJ2-7; V: TRBV6-1; D: TRBD2; size: NA; CDR3: CASSEGGVDYEQYF; DNA: TGTGCCAGCAGTGAGGGGGGGGTGGACTACGAGCAGTACTTC
J: TRBJ1-2; V: TRBV19; D: NA; size: NA; CDR3: CASTTGGQRYTF; DNA: TGTGCCAGTACCACAGGAGGACAGCGCTACACCTTC
J: TRBJ1-5; V: TRBV10-3; D: NA; size: many; CDR3: CAISERQLNQPQHF; DNA: TGTGCCATCAGTGAGCGGCAGCTCAATCAGCCCCAGCATTTT
J: TRBJ1-1; V: TRBV28; D: TRBD1; size: many; CDR3: CASSSETGVRGVMNTEAFF; DNA: TGTGCCAGCAGTTCCGAAACAGGGGTGAGGGGGGTTATGAACACTGAAGCTTTCTTT
J: TRBJ2-5; V: TRBV7-9; D: TRBD1; size: many; CDR3: CASSPQGDRETQYF; DNA: TGTGCCAGCAGCCCCCAGGGGGACAGGGAGACCCAGTACTTC
J: TRBJ1-1; V: TRBV6-1; D: TRBD1; size: many; CDR3: CASSEAAGTGVAEAFF; DNA: TGTGCCAGCAGTGAAGCGGCCGGGACAGGGGTCGCTGAAGCTTTCTTT
J: TRBJ2-2; V: TRBV27; D: NA; size: NA; CDR3: CASSTGITGELFF; DNA: TGTGCCAGCAGTACCGGAATCACCGGGGAGCTGTTTTTT
J: TRBJ2-7; V: TRBV24-1; D: NA; size: many; CDR3: CATSDEDGSYEQYF; DNA: TGTGCCACCAGTGATGAGGACGGATCCTACGAGCAGTACTTC
J: TRBJ2-3; V: TRBV6-5; D: TRBD2; size: few; CDR3: CASSLAGGSTDTQYF; DNA: TGTGCCAGCAGTTTAGCGGGGGGAAGCACAGATACGCAGTATTTT
J: TRBJ1-1; V: TRBV6-1; D: NA; size: NA; CDR3: CASSEAGGGYTEAFF; DNA: TGTGCCAGCAGTGAAGCGGGGGGCGGGTACACTGAAGCTTTCTTT
J: TRBJ2-2; V: TRBV24-1; D: TRBD1; size: many; CDR3: CATSDHRDRDMTGELFF; DNA: TGTGCCACCAGTGACCACCGGGACAGGGATATGACCGGGGAGCTGTTTTTT